The present TCR beta chain was sequenced within a study of blood T cells in healthy people across ages. Through a sample-barcoded 5' primer and a J-beta primer mix, a second PCR was run for about 6 to 12 cycles. Each cDNA molecule was tagged by a template-switch adaptor that had 12 random nucleotides. TCRdb reprocessed the 5' RACE reads via MiXCR and lists one record per CDR3 protein. Here the sample spans about 930,000 distinct CDR3 sequences, under 35% being singletons. Study-wide results and caveats: CMV status of donors was unknown, possibly confounding expanded clonotype changes.

The CDR3 runs to 18 residues. CDR1 LNHNV and CDR2 YYDKDF come from the germline V gene (reference sequence). The V and J ends lost 4 bases and 0 bases, in that order; junction bases with no gene match: 12. Concerning this clonotype itself: Its antigen is undetermined.

The same sample was also studied in work on T cells of mothers and their children.

The TCR originated in a woman in her forties in good health. The rearrangement uses TRBV15 and TRBJ2-3, with 8 positions matching TRBD2. Sequencing was done on a sample of blood. CDR3 amino acids: CATSKGQAGVFSTDTQYF. In DNA, the CDR3 is TGTGCCACCAGCAAGGGCCAAGCGGGGGTTTTCAGCACAGATACGCAGTATTTT.